This T cell receptor (beta chain) was recorded in a study of blood T cell repertoires in COVID-19. The wider study: Sample material is recorded as cDNA or gDNA derived from T cells, B-cell-depleted T cells, or PBMCs.

Original data processing: Reference gene primer amplification gave estimated nucleated cell counts. Assay: immunoSEQ multiplex PCR; the TCRdb copy retains only in-frame clones and omits some. Clone size and V and J calls were adopted from that table, with D and trimming inferred from the DNA. The sample shows approximately 220,000 clones, 81% of them seen only once. CDR3 size: 12 residues. Germline lookup yields CDR1 LGHDT and CDR2 YNNKEL (reference sequence). V shed 8 bases and J shed 8 bases, with 13 bases lying between them. What was sequenced was peripheral blood. The sequence came from a woman older than 75 with acute or convalescent COVID-19. The chain carries TRBV3-1 (or the pseudogene TRBV3-2) and TRBJ2-1, with D tentatively TRBD1 (6 bases). CDR3 amino acids: CASGPGQYEQFF. The CDR3 coding sequence is TGTGCCAGCGGGCCAGGACAGTATGAGCAGTTCTTC.